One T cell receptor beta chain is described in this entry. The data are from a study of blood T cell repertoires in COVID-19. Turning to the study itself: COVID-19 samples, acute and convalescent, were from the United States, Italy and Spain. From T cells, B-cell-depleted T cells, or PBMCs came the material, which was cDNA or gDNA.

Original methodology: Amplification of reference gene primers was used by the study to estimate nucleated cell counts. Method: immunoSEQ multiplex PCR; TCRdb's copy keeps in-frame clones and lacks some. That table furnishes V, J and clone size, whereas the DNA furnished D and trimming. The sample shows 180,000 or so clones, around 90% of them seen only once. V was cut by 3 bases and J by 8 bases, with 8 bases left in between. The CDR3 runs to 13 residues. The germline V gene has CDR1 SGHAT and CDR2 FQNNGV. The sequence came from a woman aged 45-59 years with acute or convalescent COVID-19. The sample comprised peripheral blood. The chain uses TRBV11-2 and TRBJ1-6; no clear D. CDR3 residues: CASSFGTDSPLHF. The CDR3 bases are TGTGCCAGCAGCTTCGGTACCGATTCACCCCTCCACTTT.